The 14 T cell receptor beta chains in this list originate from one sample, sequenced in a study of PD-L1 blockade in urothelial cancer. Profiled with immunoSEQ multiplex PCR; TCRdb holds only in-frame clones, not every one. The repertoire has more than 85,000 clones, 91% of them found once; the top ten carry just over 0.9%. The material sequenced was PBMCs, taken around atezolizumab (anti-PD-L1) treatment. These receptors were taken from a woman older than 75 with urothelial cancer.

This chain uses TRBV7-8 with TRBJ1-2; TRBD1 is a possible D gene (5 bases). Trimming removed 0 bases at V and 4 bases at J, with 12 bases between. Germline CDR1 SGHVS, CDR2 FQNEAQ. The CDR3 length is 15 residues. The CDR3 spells CASSLARGGAYGYTF. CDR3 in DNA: TGTGCCAGCAGCTTAGCGCGGGGCGGAGCCTATGGCTACACCTTC.

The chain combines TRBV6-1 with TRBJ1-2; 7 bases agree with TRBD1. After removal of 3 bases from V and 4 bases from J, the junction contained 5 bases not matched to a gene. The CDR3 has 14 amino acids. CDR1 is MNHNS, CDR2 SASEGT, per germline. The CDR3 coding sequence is TGTGCCAGCAGTGACAGGGGGGCGTTCTATGGCTACACCTTC. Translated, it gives CASSDRGAFYGYTF.

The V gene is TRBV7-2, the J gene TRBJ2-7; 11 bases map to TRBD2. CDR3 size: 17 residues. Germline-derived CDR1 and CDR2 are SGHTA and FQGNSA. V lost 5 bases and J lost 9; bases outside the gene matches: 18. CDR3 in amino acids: CASSRYLTSGTPQWQYF. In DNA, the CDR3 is TGTGCCAGCAGCCGCTACCTGACTAGCGGGACCCCCCAATGGCAGTACTTC.

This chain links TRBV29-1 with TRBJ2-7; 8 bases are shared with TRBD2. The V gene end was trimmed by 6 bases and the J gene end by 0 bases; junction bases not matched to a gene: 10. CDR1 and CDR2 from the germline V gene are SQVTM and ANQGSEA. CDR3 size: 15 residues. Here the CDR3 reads CSVHTSGISSYEQYF. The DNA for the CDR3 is TGCAGCGTACACACTAGCGGTATCAGCTCCTACGAGCAGTACTTC.

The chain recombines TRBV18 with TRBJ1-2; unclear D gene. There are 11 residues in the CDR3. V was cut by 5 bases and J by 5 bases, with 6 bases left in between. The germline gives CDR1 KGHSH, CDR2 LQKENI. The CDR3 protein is CASSGSYGYTF. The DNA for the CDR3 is TGTGCCAGCTCAGGGAGTTATGGCTACACCTTC.

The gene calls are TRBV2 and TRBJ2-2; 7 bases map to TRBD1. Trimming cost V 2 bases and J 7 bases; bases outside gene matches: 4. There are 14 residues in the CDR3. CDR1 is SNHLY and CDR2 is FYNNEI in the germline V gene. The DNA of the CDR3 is TGTGCCAGCAGTGAAAGACAGGGACACGGGGAGCTGTTTTTT. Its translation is CASSERQGHGELFF.

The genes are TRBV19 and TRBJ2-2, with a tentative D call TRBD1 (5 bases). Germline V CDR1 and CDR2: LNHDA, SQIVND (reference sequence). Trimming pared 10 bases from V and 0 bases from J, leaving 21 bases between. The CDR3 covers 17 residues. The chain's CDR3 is CATNPKGSSANTGELFF. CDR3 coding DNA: TGTGCCACTAACCCTAAGGGGTCCAGCGCGAACACCGGGGAGCTGTTTTTT.

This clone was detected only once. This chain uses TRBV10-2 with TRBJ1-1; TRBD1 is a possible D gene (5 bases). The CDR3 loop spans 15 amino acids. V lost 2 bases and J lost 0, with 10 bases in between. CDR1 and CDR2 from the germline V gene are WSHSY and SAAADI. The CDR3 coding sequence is TGCGCCAGCAGTGAGAATCCAGGGTTGAACACTGAAGCTTTCTTT. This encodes CASSENPGLNTEAFF.

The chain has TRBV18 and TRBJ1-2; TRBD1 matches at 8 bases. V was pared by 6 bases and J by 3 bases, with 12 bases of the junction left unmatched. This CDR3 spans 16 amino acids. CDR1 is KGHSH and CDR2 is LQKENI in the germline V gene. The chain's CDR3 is CASSLPPGGVDYGYTF. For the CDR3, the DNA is TGTGCCAGCTCGTTGCCACCAGGGGGCGTCGACTATGGCTACACCTTC.

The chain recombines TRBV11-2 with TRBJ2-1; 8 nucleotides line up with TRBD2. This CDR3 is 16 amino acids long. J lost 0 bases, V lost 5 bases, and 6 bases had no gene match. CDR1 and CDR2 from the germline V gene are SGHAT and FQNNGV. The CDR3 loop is CASSAQAGGSYNEQFF. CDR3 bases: TGTGCCAGCAGCGCACAGGCGGGGGGCTCCTACAATGAGCAGTTCTTC. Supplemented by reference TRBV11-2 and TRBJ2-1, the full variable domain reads EAGVAQSPRYKIIEKRQSVAFWCNPISGHATLYWYQQILGQGPKLLIQFQNNGVVDDSQLPKDRFSAERLKGVDSTLKIQPAKLEDSAVYLCASSAQAGGSYNEQFFGPGTRLTVL.

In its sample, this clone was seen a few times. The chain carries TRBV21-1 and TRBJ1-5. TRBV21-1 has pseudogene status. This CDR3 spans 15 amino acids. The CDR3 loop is CASSKVRESVPPQHF. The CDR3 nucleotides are TGTGCCAGCAGCAAAGTAAGGGAGTCCGTTCCGCCCCAGCATTTT.

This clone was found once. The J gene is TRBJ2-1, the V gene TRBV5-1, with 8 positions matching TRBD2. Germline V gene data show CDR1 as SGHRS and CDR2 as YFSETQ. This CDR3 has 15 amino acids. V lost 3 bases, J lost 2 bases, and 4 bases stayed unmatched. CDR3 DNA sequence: TGCGCCAGCAGCTCCCTAGCGGGCGCCTACAATGAGCAGTTCTTC. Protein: CASSSLAGAYNEQFF. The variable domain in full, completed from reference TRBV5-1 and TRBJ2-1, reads KAGVTQTPRYLIKTRGQQVTLSCSPISGHRSVSWYQQTPGQGLQFLFEYFSETQRNKGNFPGRFSGRQFSNSRSEMNVSTLELGDSALYLCASSSLAGAYNEQFFGPGTRLTVL.

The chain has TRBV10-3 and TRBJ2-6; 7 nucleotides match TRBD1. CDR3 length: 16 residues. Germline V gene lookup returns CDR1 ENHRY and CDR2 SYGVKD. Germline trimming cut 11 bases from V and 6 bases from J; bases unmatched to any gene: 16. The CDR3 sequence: CASQGTAAKEANVLTF. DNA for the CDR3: TGTGCCTCCCAGGGGACAGCGGCCAAAGAGGCCAACGTCCTGACTTTC.

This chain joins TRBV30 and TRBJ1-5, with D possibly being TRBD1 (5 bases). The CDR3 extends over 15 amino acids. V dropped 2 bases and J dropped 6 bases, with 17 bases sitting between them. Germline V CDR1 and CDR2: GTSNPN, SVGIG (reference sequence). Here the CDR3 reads CAWSSGQPRSQPQHF. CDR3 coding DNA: TGTGCCTGGAGTTCAGGGCAGCCTCGAAGTCAGCCCCAGCATTTT. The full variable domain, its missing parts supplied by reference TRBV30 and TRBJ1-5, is SQTIHQWPATLVQPVGSPLSLECTVEGTSNPNLYWYRQAAGRGLQLLFYSVGIGQISSEVPQNLSASRPQDRQFILSSKKLLLSDSGFYLCAWSSGQPRSQPQHFGDGTRLSIL.